This record covers a single T cell receptor (beta chain). The antigen is unknown. Germline-derived CDR1 and CDR2 are SGHAT and FQNNGV. V shed 3 bases and J 16 bases; nucleotides not matched to a gene: 8. There are 12 residues in the CDR3. Time point described: week 35, safety follow-up. A 20-mer mutant IDH1 peptide at 300 ug was injected subcutaneously with topical imiquimod. This specimen comes from a study of a mutant IDH1 vaccine in newly diagnosed glioma. Sequencing was performed with immunoSEQ multiplex PCR; in TCRdb, only in-frame clones are kept and a portion is missing. Of tens of thousands of clones listed, about four fifths are singletons.

The chain recombines TRBV11-2 with TRBJ2-1; 8 nucleotides line up with TRBD2. This sequence originates from a man in his forties with glioma. Some clones in this sample may be carry-over from other donors' samples. Here the sequenced sample was PBMCs, taken from a glioma patient whose treatment included an IDH1 peptide vaccine. The CDR3 coding sequence is TGTGCCAGCAGCTTCAACGGGGGGGCTAGCTTCTTC. Translated: CASSFNGGASFF.